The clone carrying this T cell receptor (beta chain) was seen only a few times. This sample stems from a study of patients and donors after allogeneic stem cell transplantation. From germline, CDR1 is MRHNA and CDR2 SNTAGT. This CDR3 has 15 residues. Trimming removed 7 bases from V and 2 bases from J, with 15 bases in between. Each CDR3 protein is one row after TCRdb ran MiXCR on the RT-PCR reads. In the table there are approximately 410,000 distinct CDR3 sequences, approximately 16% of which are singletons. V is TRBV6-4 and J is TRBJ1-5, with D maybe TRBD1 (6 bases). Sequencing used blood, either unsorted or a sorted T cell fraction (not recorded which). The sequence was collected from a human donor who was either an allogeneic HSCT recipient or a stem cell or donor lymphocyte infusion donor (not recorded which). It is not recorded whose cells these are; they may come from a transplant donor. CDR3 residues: CASTPDRRGNQPQHF. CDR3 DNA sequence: TGTGCCAGCACCCCAGACAGGCGCGGCAATCAGCCCCAGCATTTT.